The subject of this entry is one T cell receptor beta chain. This sample was taken from a study of identical twins. One entry per CDR3 protein, called by TCRdb with MiXCR from the 5' RACE reads. Of around 450,000 distinct CDR3 sequences listed, 12% to 15% are singletons. The same data also went into a second study, on yellow fever vaccine responses in identical twins.

The specimen sequenced was CD4+ T cells sorted from blood. The source is a woman between 18 and 30 years old in good health.

CDR3 bases: TGTGCCAGCCGCGGAACTAATGAAAAACTGTTTTTT. This translates into CASRGTNEKLFF. The chain recombines TRBV28 with TRBJ1-4, with D hard to call. The germline CDR1 and CDR2 sequences are MDHEN and SYDVKM. This CDR3 region has 12 residues. V was trimmed by 8 bases and J by 1 base, leaving 5 bases between them.